Following are 15 T cell receptor beta chains from one sample sequenced in a study of cytomegalovirus exposure and HLA in healthy donors. With 60 Vbeta and 13 Jbeta primers, the PCR was carried out. TCRdb's copy holds only in-frame clones and misses some; the assay was immunoSEQ multiplex PCR. The sample lists 150,000 or so clones; over 70% were seen once. Sequenced material: PBMCs. Every receptor here comes from a woman in her twenties or thirties in good health and CMV-seronegative.

This clone was counted once. The V call is TRBV15, the J call TRBJ1-3, with TRBD1 matching over 8 bases. The junction had 0 bases not matched to a gene; V was cut back by 1 base and J by 10 bases. The germline CDR1 and CDR2 sequences are LNHNV and YYDKDF (reference sequence). The CDR3 runs 12 residues. The CDR3 spells CATSRGTGTIYF. Here the CDR3 DNA reads TGTGCCACCAGCAGAGGGACAGGGACCATATATTTT.

This clone came up a few times. The rearrangement joins TRBV18 to TRBJ2-1, with TRBD2 matching over 10 bases. There are 16 residues in the CDR3. Trimming removed 2 bases from V and 2 bases from J; junction bases left unmatched: 3. The V gene's germline CDR1 is KGHSH and CDR2 LQKENI. As DNA, the CDR3 is TGTGCCAGCTCACCAGGGAGCGGGGGGGCCTACAATGAGCAGTTCTTC. This encodes CASSPGSGGAYNEQFF.

This sequence joins TRBV13 and TRBJ1-1; D gene ambiguous. V gave up 5 bases and J gave up 6 bases, with 13 bases separating them. This CDR3 contains 13 residues. The germline gives CDR1 PRHDT, CDR2 FYEKMQ (reference sequence). CDR3 protein: CASSPGLTAEAFF. The CDR3 DNA reads TGTGCCAGCAGCCCAGGATTGACCGCTGAAGCTTTCTTT. The variable domain in full, completed from reference TRBV13 and TRBJ1-1, reads AAGVIQSPRHLIKEKRETATLKCYPIPRHDTVYWYQQGPGQDPQFLISFYEKMQSDKGSIPDRFSAQQFSDYHSELNMSSLELGDSALYFCASSPGLTAEAFFGQGTRLTVV.

The rearrangement joins TRBV7-3 to TRBJ2-3; TRBD2 is a possible D gene (6 bases). Deletions cut 8 bases from V and 6 bases from J, with 15 bases between. The CDR3 runs 13 residues. CDR1 and CDR2 (germline): SGHTA, FQGTGA. The CDR3 loop reads CASGASVRDTQYF. In DNA, the CDR3 is TGTGCCAGCGGGGCTAGCGTGAGGGATACGCAGTATTTT. The full variable domain, with the rest looked up from reference TRBV7-3 and TRBJ2-3, is GAGVSQTPSNKVTEKGKYVELRCDPISGHTALYWYRQSLGQGPEFLIYFQGTGAADDSGLPNDRFFAVRPEGSVSTLKIQRTERGDSAVYLCASGASVRDTQYFGPGTRLTVL.

The sample holds a few counts of this clone. The gene calls are TRBV6-5 and TRBJ2-7; 8 bases agree with TRBD1. Trimming removed 4 bases from V and 3 bases from J; junction bases left unmatched: 8. CDR3 length: 15 residues. Germline V gene sequence: CDR1 MNHEY, CDR2 SVGAGI. CDR3 bases: TGTGCCAGCAGTTCCCCAAGACAGGGGAACTACGAGCAGTACTTC. Its translation is CASSSPRQGNYEQYF.

This clone was counted only a few times. The V call is TRBV6-6, the J call TRBJ1-1; D ambiguous. Germline V CDR1 and CDR2: MNHNY, SVGAGI (reference sequence). The CDR3 length is 14 residues. V was clipped by 2 bases and J by 4 bases, with 11 bases between them. CDR3 bases: TGTGCCAGCAGTTACGTGGGTGAGGTCACTGAAGCTTTCTTT. Encoded protein: CASSYVGEVTEAFF.

V gene TRBV29-1 combines with J gene TRBJ1-2; 7 bases match TRBD1. The germline V gene encodes CDR1 SQVTM and CDR2 ANQGSEA. J lost 12 bases, V lost 1 base, and 8 bases had no gene match. The CDR3 is made up of 12 amino acids. The CDR3: CSVEGQGAVDTF. CDR3 bases: TGCAGCGTTGAAGGACAGGGTGCGGTAGACACCTTC. Drawing the rest from reference TRBV29-1 and TRBJ1-2, the complete variable domain is SAVISQKPSRDICQRGTSLTIQCQVDSQVTMMFWYRQQPGQSLTLIATANQGSEATYESGFVIDKFPISRPNLTFSTLTVSNMSPEDSSIYLCSVEGQGAVDTFGSGTRLTVV.

The chain couples TRBV30 to TRBJ1-5; maybe TRBD1 (6 bases). The CDR3 extends over 14 amino acids. CDR1 is GTSNPN and CDR2 is SVGIG in the germline V gene (reference sequence). V was shortened by 4 bases and J by 1 base, with 11 bases between the two germline ends. CDR3 in DNA: TGTGCCTGGAATGGACAGAGAAGCAATCAGCCCCAGCATTTT. Translated: CAWNGQRSNQPQHF.

J is TRBJ2-3 and V is TRBV5-1; 10 bases fit TRBD2. The CDR3 extends over 16 amino acids. J was trimmed by 2 bases and V by 0 bases; bases with no gene match: 3. Germline V CDR1 and CDR2: SGHRS, YFSETQ. Here the CDR3 DNA reads TGCGCCAGCAGCTTGGACAGCGGGGGGGCCACAGATACGCAGTATTTT. Protein product: CASSLDSGGATDTQYF.

This chain joins TRBV7-8 and TRBJ2-1; 13 bases are a match to TRBD2. V shed 1 base and J 3 bases; nucleotides not matched to a gene: 3. Per germline, CDR1 SGHVS and CDR2 FQNEAQ. There are 17 residues in the CDR3. CDR3 sequence reads: CASSLELAGGYYNEQFF. The CDR3 DNA is TGTGCCAGCAGCTTAGAACTAGCGGGGGGGTACTACAATGAGCAGTTCTTC. The variable domain in full, with the rest retrieved from reference TRBV7-8 and TRBJ2-1, is GAGVSQSPRYKVAKRGQDVALRCDPISGHVSLFWYQQALGQGPEFLTYFQNEAQLDKSGLPSDRFFAERPEGSVSTLKIQRTQQEDSAVYLCASSLELAGGYYNEQFFGPGTRLTVL.

This clone came up a few times. This chain connects TRBV4-1 to TRBJ1-5; the D gene is possibly TRBD1 (6 bases). V shed 1 base and J shed 9 bases, with 19 bases lying between them. In germline, CDR1 is MGHRA, CDR2 YSYEKL. The CDR3 runs to 16 residues. CDR3 in amino acids: CASSQAAGQTLRPQHF. DNA for the CDR3: TGCGCCAGCAGCCAAGCTGCAGGACAGACGTTGCGGCCCCAGCATTTT.

The gene calls are TRBV30 and TRBJ1-3; TRBD1 might be the D (6 bases). CDR1 GTSNPN and CDR2 SVGIG come from the germline V gene (reference sequence). The CDR3 is 14 residues long. For the CDR3, the DNA is TGTGCGACACGACCGAGGACAGCTGGAAACACCATATATTTT. Translating it yields CATRPRTAGNTIYF. Full variable domain (outside the CDR3, taken from reference TRBV30 and TRBJ1-3): SQTIHQWPATLVQPVGSPLSLECTVEGTSNPNLYWYRQAAGRGLQLLFYSVGIGQISSEVPQNLSASRPQDRQFILSSKKLLLSDSGFYLCATRPRTAGNTIYFGEGSWLTVV.

This clone was counted a few times. J is TRBJ1-5 and V is TRBV9; D ambiguous. Per the germline V gene, CDR1 is SGDLS and CDR2 is YYNGEE. The CDR3 has 15 residues. Between the trimmed V and J ends, which lost 3 bases and 3 bases, there was a span of 13 bases. The CDR3 coding sequence is TGTGCCAGCAGCGCCTCCGGGTCCTCCAATCAGCCCCAGCATTTT. It is translated as CASSASGSSNQPQHF.

This clone was detected a few times. V and J are TRBV7-3 and TRBJ1-2; possible D gene TRBD1, 5 bases. Germline V CDR1 and CDR2: SGHTA, FQGTGA. The CDR3 totals 14 residues. V was cut by 4 bases and J by 8 bases, with 17 bases left in between. In nucleotides, the CDR3 is TGTGCCAGCAGCTCACGGCCGGGGGGAGAAGGCTACACCTTC. Protein product: CASSSRPGGEGYTF.

The chain employs TRBV19 and TRBJ2-5, with a possible D match to TRBD2 (5 bases). V lost 6 bases, J lost 5 bases, and 13 bases lay in between. This CDR3 spans 13 amino acids. Per germline, CDR1 LNHDA and CDR2 SQIVND (reference sequence). CDR3 nucleotide sequence: TGTGCCAGTAGACCTCGGACGGGGGAGACCCAGTACTTC. Its protein is CASRPRTGETQYF.